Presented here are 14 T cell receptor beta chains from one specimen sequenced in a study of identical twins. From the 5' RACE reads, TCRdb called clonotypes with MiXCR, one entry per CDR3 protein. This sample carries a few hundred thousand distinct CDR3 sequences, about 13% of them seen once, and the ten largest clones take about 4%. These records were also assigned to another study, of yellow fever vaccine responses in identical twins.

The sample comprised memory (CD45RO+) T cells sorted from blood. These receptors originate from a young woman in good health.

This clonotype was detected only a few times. This CDR3 is CASSRSRFDEKLFF. The CDR3 nucleotides read TGTGCCAGCAGCAGGTCCAGGTTTGACGAAAAACTGTTTTTT. The rearrangement joins TRBV27 to TRBJ1-4, with D unclear. The germline CDR1 and CDR2 sequences are MNHEY and SMNVEV (reference sequence). The CDR3 contains 14 residues. Trimming cost V 6 bases and J 8 bases, with 16 bases left between them.

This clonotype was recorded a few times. Written as DNA, the CDR3 is TGTGCCAGCAGCCCGAGAAGGGACTGGGTTTCAGATACGCAGTATTTT. It yields the protein CASSPRRDWVSDTQYF. The chain joins TRBV3-1 to TRBJ2-3, with a weak D call TRBD2 (6 bases). Looked up from germline, CDR1 is LGHDT and CDR2 is YNNKEL (reference sequence). The CDR3 loop spans 16 amino acids. V lost 4 bases and J 4 bases, leaving 18 bases between the germline ends.

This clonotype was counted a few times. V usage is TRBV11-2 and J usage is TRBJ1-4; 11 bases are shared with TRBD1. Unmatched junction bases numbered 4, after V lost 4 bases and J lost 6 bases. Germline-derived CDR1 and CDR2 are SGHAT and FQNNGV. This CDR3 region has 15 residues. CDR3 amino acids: CASSSDRGRHEKLFF. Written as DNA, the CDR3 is TGTGCCAGCAGCTCGGACAGGGGGCGGCATGAAAAACTGTTTTTT. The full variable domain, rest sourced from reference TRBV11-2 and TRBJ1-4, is EAGVAQSPRYKIIEKRQSVAFWCNPISGHATLYWYQQILGQGPKLLIQFQNNGVVDDSQLPKDRFSAERLKGVDSTLKIQPAKLEDSAVYLCASSSDRGRHEKLFFGSGTQLSVL.

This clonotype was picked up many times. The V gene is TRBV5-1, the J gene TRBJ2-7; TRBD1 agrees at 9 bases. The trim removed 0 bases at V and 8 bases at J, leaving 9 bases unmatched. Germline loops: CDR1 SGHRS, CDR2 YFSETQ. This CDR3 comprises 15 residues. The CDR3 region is CASSLEGQGLDQQYF. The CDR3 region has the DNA TGCGCCAGCAGCTTGGAGGGACAGGGCTTGGATCAGCAGTACTTC. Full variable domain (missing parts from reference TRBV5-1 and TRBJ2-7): KAGVTQTPRYLIKTRGQQVTLSCSPISGHRSVSWYQQTPGQGLQFLFEYFSETQRNKGNFPGRFSGRQFSNSRSEMNVSTLELGDSALYLCASSLEGQGLDQQYFGPGTRLTVT.

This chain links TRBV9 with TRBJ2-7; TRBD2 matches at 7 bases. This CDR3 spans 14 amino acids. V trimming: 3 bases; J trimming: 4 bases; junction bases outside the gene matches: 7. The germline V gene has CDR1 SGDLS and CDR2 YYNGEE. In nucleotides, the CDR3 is TGTGCCAGCAGCGGGCGGGACTACCCGTACGAGCAGTACTTC. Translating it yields CASSGRDYPYEQYF. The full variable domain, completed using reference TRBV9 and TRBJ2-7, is DSGVTQTPKHLITATGQRVTLRCSPRSGDLSVYWYQQSLDQGLQFLIQYYNGEERAKGNILERFSAQQFPDLHSELNLSSLELGDSALYFCASSGRDYPYEQYFGPGTRLTVT.

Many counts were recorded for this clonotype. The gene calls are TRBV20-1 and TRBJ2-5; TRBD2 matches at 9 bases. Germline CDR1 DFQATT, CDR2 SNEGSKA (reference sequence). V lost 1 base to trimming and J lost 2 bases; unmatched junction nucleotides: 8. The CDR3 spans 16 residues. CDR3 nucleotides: TGCAGTGCTAGAGGGTACTCAGCGGGGGGTCAAGAGACCCAGTACTTC. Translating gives CSARGYSAGGQETQYF.

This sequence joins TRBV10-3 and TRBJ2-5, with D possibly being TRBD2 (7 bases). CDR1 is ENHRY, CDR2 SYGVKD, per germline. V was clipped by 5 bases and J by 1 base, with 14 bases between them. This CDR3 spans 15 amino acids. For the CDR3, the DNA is TGTGCCATCAGTAGCGGGGAGGGGGGCCAAGAGACCCAGTACTTC. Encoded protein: CAISSGEGGQETQYF.

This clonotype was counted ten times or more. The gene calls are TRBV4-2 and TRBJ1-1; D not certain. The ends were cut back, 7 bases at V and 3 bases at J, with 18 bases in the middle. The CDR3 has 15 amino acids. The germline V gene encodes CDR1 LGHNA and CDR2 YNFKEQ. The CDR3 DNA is TGTGCCAGCACCCAGCCGGGGAGGAGATACACTGAAGCTTTCTTT. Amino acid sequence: CASTQPGRRYTEAFF.

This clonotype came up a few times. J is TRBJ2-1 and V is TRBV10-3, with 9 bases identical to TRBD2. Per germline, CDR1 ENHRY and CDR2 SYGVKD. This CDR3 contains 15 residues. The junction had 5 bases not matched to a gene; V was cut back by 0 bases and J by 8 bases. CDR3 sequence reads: CAISESGGRADEQFF. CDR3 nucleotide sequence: TGTGCCATCAGTGAGTCGGGCGGGAGGGCCGATGAGCAGTTCTTC.

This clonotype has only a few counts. The CDR3 nucleotides read TGTGCCAGCAGCCAAGCCCAGGGACTAGCGGGAAGGAACATTCAGTACTTC. Translated, it gives CASSQAQGLAGRNIQYF. The V gene is TRBV14, the J gene TRBJ2-4; 13 bases map to TRBD2. This CDR3 has 17 residues. CDR1 SGHDN and CDR2 FVKESK come from the germline V gene. The V segment lost 1 base and the J segment 7 bases; nucleotides outside the gene matches: 7.

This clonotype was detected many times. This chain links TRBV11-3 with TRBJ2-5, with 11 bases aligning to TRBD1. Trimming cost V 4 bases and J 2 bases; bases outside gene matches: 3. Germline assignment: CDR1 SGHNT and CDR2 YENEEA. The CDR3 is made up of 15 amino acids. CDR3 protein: CASSSGQGVQETQYF. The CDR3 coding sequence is TGTGCCAGCAGCTCGGGACAGGGGGTACAAGAGACCCAGTACTTC.

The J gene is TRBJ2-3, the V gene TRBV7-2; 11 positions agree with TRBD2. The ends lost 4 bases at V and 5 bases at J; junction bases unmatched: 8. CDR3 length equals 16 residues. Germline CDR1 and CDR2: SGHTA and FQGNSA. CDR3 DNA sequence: TGTGCCAGCAGCTCGGTTGCACTAGCGGGAGTAGATACGCAGTATTTT. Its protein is CASSSVALAGVDTQYF. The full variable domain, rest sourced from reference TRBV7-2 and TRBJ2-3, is GAGVSQSPSNKVTEKGKDVELRCDPISGHTALYWYRQSLGQGLEFLIYFQGNSAPDKSGLPSDRFSAERTGGSVSTLTIQRTQQEDSAVYLCASSSVALAGVDTQYFGPGTRLTVL.

The CDR3 loop is CASSMAKSTDTQYF. DNA for the CDR3: TGTGCCAGCAGTATGGCAAAGAGCACAGATACGCAGTATTTT. The chain joins TRBV28 to TRBJ2-3; no definite D call. CDR1 and CDR2 from the germline V gene are MDHEN and SYDVKM. V lost 5 bases, J lost 0 bases, and 9 bases lay in between. The CDR3 contains 14 residues.

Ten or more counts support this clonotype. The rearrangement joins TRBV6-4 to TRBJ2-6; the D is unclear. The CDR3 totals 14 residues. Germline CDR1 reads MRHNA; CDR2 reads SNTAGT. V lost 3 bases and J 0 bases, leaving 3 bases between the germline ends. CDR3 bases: TGTGCCAGCAGTGATATCTCTGGGGCCAACGTCCTGACTTTC. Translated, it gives CASSDISGANVLTF.